Below, 16 T cell receptor beta chains from the same sample are listed, as sequenced in a study of blood T cell repertoires in COVID-19. TCRdb's table, derived via immunoSEQ multiplex PCR, lists solely in-frame clones and lacks some. The repertoire holds fewer than 500,000 clones, with 80% to 90% as singletons. Sequencing was performed on peripheral blood. All receptors derive from a man younger than 35 with COVID-19, enrolled during active disease.

This CDR3 reads CSVRGGTEAFF. CDR3 nucleotide sequence: TGCAGCGTTCGGGGGGGCACTGAAGCTTTCTTT. The gene calls are TRBV29-1 and TRBJ1-1; weak D call: TRBD1 (5 bases). V lost 5 bases, J lost 4 bases, and 8 bases lay in between. The CDR3 is 11 amino acids. From germline, CDR1 is SQVTM and CDR2 ANQGSEA.

About this clone itself: Other nucleotide sequences from this sample produce the same CDR3. CDR3 region: CASSQDPGTDTQYF. The CDR3 DNA is TGTGCCAGCAGCCAAGATCCGGGGACAGATACGCAGTATTTT. V usage is TRBV3-1 (or the pseudogene TRBV3-2) and J usage is TRBJ2-3; D is perhaps TRBD2 (5 bases). Germline CDR1 LGHDT, CDR2 YNNKEL (reference sequence). The CDR3 sequence is 14 residues long. The V and J ends lost 0 bases and 3 bases respectively, with 7 bases between them.

The chain joins TRBV6-2 or TRBV6-3 to TRBJ2-1; 10 nucleotides align to TRBD2. The CDR3 is 14 residues long. Looked up from germline, CDR1 is MNHEY and CDR2 is SVGEGT. V shed 6 bases and J 7 bases; nucleotides not matched to a gene: 6. CDR3 nucleotide sequence: TGTGCCAGCAGCCGGACTAGCGGACGAAATGAGCAGTTCTTC. Its protein product is CASSRTSGRNEQFF.

This CDR3 is CASSLGQGYRKEQYF. CDR3 coding DNA: TGTGCCAGCAGTCTAGGACAGGGGTATAGAAAAGAGCAGTACTTC. The chain couples TRBV28 to TRBJ2-7; 9 bases are a match to TRBD1. The CDR3 sequence is 15 residues long. The J segment lost 7 bases and the V segment lost 5 bases, leaving 12 bases of the junction unmatched. The V gene's germline CDR1 is MDHEN and CDR2 SYDVKM. Combining the CDR3 with reference TRBV28 and TRBJ2-7 gives the whole variable domain DVKVTQSSRYLVKRTGEKVFLECVQDMDHENMFWYRQDPGLGLRLIYFSYDVKMKEKGDIPEGYSVSREKKERFSLILESASTNQTSMYLCASSLGQGYRKEQYFGPGTRLTVT.

The chain uses TRBV6-5 and TRBJ2-3; 8 bases map to TRBD1. Germline CDR1 reads MNHEY; CDR2 reads SVGAGI. The J segment lost 4 bases and the V segment lost 6 bases, leaving 6 bases of the junction unmatched. CDR3 length: 14 residues. The CDR3 loop is CASSRDRQSDTQYF. DNA for the CDR3: TGTGCCAGCAGCAGGGACAGGCAGTCAGATACGCAGTATTTT.

The chain links TRBV2 to TRBJ2-7, with TRBD1 identical over 10 bases. Trimming cost V 8 bases and J 5 bases; bases outside gene matches: 12. This CDR3 comprises 15 residues. CDR1 and CDR2 from the germline V gene are SNHLY and FYNNEI. The CDR3 coding sequence is TGTGCCAGCGGAGGAGACAGGGGGCGCACCCACGAGCAGTACTTC. Amino acid sequence: CASGGDRGRTHEQYF.

The chain employs TRBV6-5 and TRBJ2-1, with 10 bases that match TRBD2. V was clipped by 4 bases and J by 3 bases; unmatched bases: 0. There are 14 residues in the CDR3. From germline, CDR1 is MNHEY and CDR2 SVGAGI. The CDR3 loop reads CASSSSGGYNEQFF. Here the CDR3 DNA reads TGTGCCAGCAGTTCTAGCGGGGGCTACAATGAGCAGTTCTTC.

The CDR3 coding sequence is TGTGCCAGCAGCTTAGGGACAGGGTTTTACAATGAGCAGTTCTTC. Translated: CASSLGTGFYNEQFF. J is TRBJ2-1 and V is TRBV7-9; the match to TRBD1 covers 8 bases. The germline V gene has CDR1 SEHNR and CDR2 FQNEAQ (reference sequence). V dropped 1 base and J dropped 4; count of bases not matched to a gene: 3. The CDR3 has 15 residues.

V and J are TRBV7-3 and TRBJ2-2; TRBD2 matches 9 bases. The CDR3 totals 16 residues. Germline CDR1 and CDR2: SGHTA and FQGTGA. J was trimmed by 0 bases and V by 5 bases; bases with no gene match: 4. The DNA for the CDR3 is TGTGCCAGCAGCAGTAGCGGGGGAGCGAACACCGGGGAGCTGTTTTTT. It translates to CASSSSGGANTGELFF.

This sequence joins TRBV18 and TRBJ1-5; weak D call: TRBD1 (5 bases). Germline assignment: CDR1 KGHSH and CDR2 LQKENI. The CDR3 runs to 15 residues. The ends were cut back, 2 bases at V and 7 bases at J, with 15 bases in the middle. The CDR3 spells CASSPDAGVRQPQHF. The CDR3 nucleotides are TGTGCCAGCTCACCAGACGCGGGGGTTAGGCAGCCCCAGCATTTT.

As DNA, the CDR3 is TGCGCCAGCAGTCCCTCTACTAGCACCCCTCTCGGGCGGACCCAGTACTTC. This codes for CASSPSTSTPLGRTQYF. The chain recombines TRBV10-2 with TRBJ2-5; D perhaps matches TRBD2 (6 bases). The CDR3 sequence is 17 residues long. Trimming left V 5 bases short and J 7 bases short, with 26 bases between. Per germline, CDR1 WSHSY and CDR2 SAAADI.

The chain has TRBV6-1 and TRBJ1-6; tentative D call: TRBD1 (6 bases). Trimming left V 3 bases short and J 1 base short, with 16 bases between. The germline V gene encodes CDR1 MNHNS and CDR2 SASEGT. The CDR3 contains 18 residues. The CDR3: CASSEVPRGSSYNSPLHF. In DNA form, the CDR3 reads TGTGCCAGCAGTGAGGTTCCCAGGGGCAGTTCCTATAATTCACCCCTCCACTTT.

This CDR3 is CASSPLPTDYGYTF. CDR3 coding DNA: TGTGCCAGTAGTCCCCTCCCGACAGACTATGGCTACACCTTC. The V call is TRBV19, the J call TRBJ1-2, with D maybe TRBD1 (5 bases). The V end lost 5 bases, the J end lost 3 bases, and 13 bases lay between the germline ends. The CDR3 is made up of 14 amino acids. Germline CDR1 and CDR2: LNHDA and SQIVND (reference sequence).

This clone showed up just a few times. The V and J genes are TRBV7-9 and TRBJ2-1, with 14 bases identical to TRBD2. The CDR3 has 16 residues. Trimming removed 1 base from V and 9 bases from J; junction bases left unmatched: 5. The V gene's germline CDR1 is SEHNR and CDR2 FQNEAQ (reference sequence). The CDR3 loop reads CASSLERLAGGFEQFF. The CDR3 bases are TGTGCCAGCAGCTTAGAGAGACTAGCGGGAGGGTTTGAGCAGTTCTTC.

This clone came up once. The gene calls are TRBV4-2 and TRBJ2-5; 8 positions agree with TRBD2. The germline CDR1 and CDR2 sequences are LGHNA and YNFKEQ. This CDR3 contains 15 residues. With 2 bases clipped from V and 3 bases from J, the junction kept 5 bases outside the gene matches. CDR3 bases: TGTGCCAGCAGCCAACAAGCGGGAGTAAAAGAGACCCAGTACTTC. Encoded protein: CASSQQAGVKETQYF.

V usage is TRBV13 and J usage is TRBJ2-7; 11 bases align to TRBD2. The V gene end was trimmed by 2 bases and the J gene end by 3 bases; junction bases not matched to a gene: 3. Germline values: CDR1 PRHDT, CDR2 FYEKMQ (reference sequence). CDR3 length equals 15 residues. The CDR3 DNA sequence: TGTGCCAGCAGCTTAACGGGACTAGCGGACTACGAGCAGTACTTC. It is translated as CASSLTGLADYEQYF.